This entry lists 11 T cell receptor beta chains sequenced from one sample in a study of T-cell memory formation after mild COVID-19. From the 5' RACE reads, TCRdb called clonotypes with MiXCR, one entry per CDR3 protein. Of roughly 550,000 distinct CDR3 sequences listed, about a fifth are singletons. Material: PBMCs or a T cell subset sorted from them (not recorded which). The receptors derive from an adult woman who had mild COVID-19 (a few samples of this study predate the infection). Cell type and time point are not known.

V usage is TRBV10-3 and J usage is TRBJ2-7, with 13 bases fitting TRBD2. Germline CDR1 is ENHRY and CDR2 is SYGVKD. V trimming: 7 bases; J trimming: 7 bases; junction bases outside the gene matches: 7. The CDR3 is 14 residues long. The CDR3 coding sequence is TGTGCCATCACCGGGACTAGCGGGGCCCCAGAGCAGTACTTC. This codes for CAITGTSGAPEQYF.

The chain recombines TRBV15 with TRBJ1-1, with 7 bases that match TRBD1. The CDR3 covers 17 residues. Germline-derived CDR1 and CDR2 are LNHNV and YYDKDF (reference sequence). V shed 0 bases, J shed 0 bases, and the junction held 7 bases outside the gene matches. The CDR3 sequence: CATSRETGVYLNTEAFF. The CDR3 DNA is TGTGCCACCAGCAGAGAAACAGGGGTTTACCTGAACACTGAAGCTTTCTTT. The whole variable domain, filled in from reference TRBV15 and TRBJ1-1, reads DAMVIQNPRYQVTQFGKPVTLSCSQTLNHNVMYWYQQKSSQAPKLLFHYYDKDFNNEADTPDNFQSRRPNTSFCFLDIRSPGLGDTAMYLCATSRETGVYLNTEAFFGQGTRLTVV.

This clonotype was counted a few times. The V and J genes are TRBV12-3 or TRBV12-4 and TRBJ2-1; 12 nucleotides line up with TRBD2. The CDR3 is 14 amino acids. With 6 bases clipped from V and 7 bases from J, the junction kept 4 bases outside the gene matches. The CDR3 DNA sequence: TGTGCCAGCAGAAGGACTAGCGGGGTTAATGAGCAGTTCTTC. Translating gives CASRRTSGVNEQFF.

This chain uses TRBV7-2 with TRBJ2-7, with D maybe TRBD1 (5 bases). Trimming removed 4 bases at V and 2 bases at J, with 9 bases between. This CDR3 region has 13 residues. Looked up from germline, CDR1 is SGHTA and CDR2 is FQGNSA. CDR3 protein: CASSSRVPYEQYF. The DNA for the CDR3 is TGTGCCAGCAGCTCCAGGGTCCCCTACGAGCAGTACTTC.

This rearrangement joins TRBV5-1 to TRBJ2-7; the match to TRBD2 covers 10 bases. The CDR3 length is 15 residues. Germline-derived CDR1 and CDR2 are SGHRS and YFSETQ. The ends lost 3 bases at V and 0 bases at J; junction bases unmatched: 3. The CDR3 loop reads CASSSLAGDSYEQYF. CDR3 coding DNA: TGCGCCAGCAGCTCCCTAGCGGGGGACTCCTACGAGCAGTACTTC.

This clonotype was observed a few times. The chain recombines TRBV20-1 with TRBJ2-7; TRBD1 matches 11 bases. V lost 6 bases, J lost 0 bases, and 1 base stayed unmatched. The CDR3 is made up of 13 amino acids. Germline V lookup: CDR1 DFQATT, CDR2 SNEGSKA (reference sequence). The CDR3 DNA reads as TGCAGTGCCGGGACAGGGGGCTCCTACGAGCAGTACTTC. Encoded protein: CSAGTGGSYEQYF.

The chain recombines TRBV7-8 with TRBJ1-4; D not resolved. V was pared by 5 bases and J by 4 bases, with 14 bases between. Per the germline V gene, CDR1 is SGHVS and CDR2 is FQNEAQ. The CDR3 runs 15 residues. CDR3 nucleotides: TGTGCCAGCAGCCCGACGGGAGGGTTTAATGAAAAACTGTTTTTT. This gives the protein CASSPTGGFNEKLFF.

The table lists this clonotype with a few counts. The CDR3 nucleotides read TGTGCCAGCAGCCAAGCCCCATACCGGGGAGGGGGCACCGGGGAGCTGTTTTTT. Protein product: CASSQAPYRGGGTGELFF. The gene calls are TRBV4-2 and TRBJ2-2; weak D call: TRBD2 (7 bases). The length of the CDR3 is 18 residues. V was pared by 1 base and J by 4 bases, with 19 bases between. Germline CDR1 LGHNA, CDR2 YNFKEQ.

V usage is TRBV20-1 and J usage is TRBJ2-2; 8 positions agree with TRBD2. Germline CDR1 reads DFQATT; CDR2 reads SNEGSKA (reference sequence). Trimming removed 3 bases from V and 4 bases from J; junction bases left unmatched: 1. The CDR3 is made up of 13 amino acids. The CDR3 region has the DNA TGCAGTGCTAGCGGGGGGGCCACCGGGGAGCTGTTTTTT. It specifies CSASGGATGELFF.

The chain couples TRBV7-3 to TRBJ2-3, with D tentatively TRBD1 or TRBD2 (5 bases each). V was shortened by 5 bases and J by 2 bases, with 14 bases between the two germline ends. The CDR3 has 15 residues. Looked up from germline, CDR1 is SGHTA and CDR2 is FQGTGA. The DNA for the CDR3 is TGTGCCAGCAGCCCGATAGGGACCTTCACAGATACGCAGTATTTT. It translates to CASSPIGTFTDTQYF.

This clonotype was seen a few times. The chain is built from TRBV7-9 and TRBJ2-1; tentative D call: TRBD2 (5 bases). The CDR3 extends over 16 amino acids. Trimming took off 1 base at V and 0 bases at J, with 10 bases between the two ends. The germline V gene has CDR1 SEHNR and CDR2 FQNEAQ (reference sequence). In DNA form, the CDR3 reads TGTGCCAGCAGCTTAGGGACTTTCAGCTCCTACAATGAGCAGTTCTTC. This codes for CASSLGTFSSYNEQFF.